This T cell receptor (beta chain) was recovered during a study of siplizumab effects on memory and regulatory T cells. About 10^5 TCR templates were measured in each sample. TCRdb's copy holds only in-frame clones and misses some; the assay was immunoSEQ multiplex PCR. Among around 100,000 clones listed, 91% were seen once. Germline CDR1 SGHTA, CDR2 FQGNSA. The V gene end was trimmed by 5 bases and the J gene end by 5 bases; junction bases not matched to a gene: 7. This CDR3 is built from 15 residues. Sequencing was carried out using CD4+ T cells sorted from blood. This receptor was obtained from a human donor in good health. Some clones in this sample may be carry-over from other donors' samples. V and J are TRBV7-2 and TRBJ2-2; TRBD2 agrees at 8 bases. CDR3 region: CASSPEGTSTGELFF. Written as DNA, the CDR3 is TGTGCCAGCAGCCCCGAAGGGACTAGTACCGGGGAGCTGTTTTTT.